The present T cell receptor (beta chain) was sequenced within a study of T and B cells in COVID-19 patients. Overall study: Most recovered patients had mild to moderate COVID-19 treated as outpatients. Study conclusions and caveats: Early severe-case samples and blood from mildly ill patients during symptoms were in short supply. Patients with COVID-19 reportedly showed strongly skewed T cell receptor beta variable and joining gene usage. At recovery TRB diversity and richness exceeded healthy donors, after highly clonal active COVID-19 repertoires.

TRB rearrangements were amplified by multiplex PCR with BIOMED2 TRB-A/B primers. TCRdb recomputed calls from the multiplex PCR reads with MiXCR, one row per CDR3 protein. The sample consists of 3,500 to 4,500 distinct CDR3 sequences, about 25% of them appearing once. The CDR3 has 14 residues. Trimming removed 7 bases from V and 0 bases from J, with 13 bases in between. Germline V gene sequence: CDR1 MNHEY, CDR2 SVGAGI. This clonotype is classed as medium-sized. Antigen specificity is unknown. TRB was amplified from around 250-500 ng of blood genomic DNA. Sequences were obtained from blood. The clonotype originates from a human donor with active COVID-19. This chain joins TRBV6-5 and TRBJ2-7, with D perhaps TRBD1 (6 bases). This CDR3 reads CASTLDRFSYEQYF. The CDR3 region has the DNA TGTGCCAGCACCCTTGACAGGTTCTCCTACGAGCAGTACTTC.